The clone carrying this T cell receptor beta chain was detected once. Only in-frame clones appear in the TCRdb table, and some are missing; sequencing was by immunoSEQ multiplex PCR. The sample consists of some 400,000 clones, 80% to 95% of them appearing once. The sample comes from a study of blood T cell repertoires in COVID-19. Study-wide context: In each case, the material was cDNA or gDNA derived from T cells, B-cell-depleted T cells, or PBMCs.

V was cut by 3 bases and J by 4 bases, with 15 bases left in between. Germline CDR1 is SGHTA and CDR2 is FQGNSA. The CDR3 is made up of 15 amino acids. This receptor was taken from a woman in her thirties or forties who had been exposed to COVID-19. The gene calls are TRBV7-2 and TRBJ2-5; perhaps TRBD1 as D (6 bases). The sample taken for sequencing was PBMCs or T cells enriched from blood (not recorded which). This CDR3 is CASSFGTSGRETQYF. The CDR3 DNA sequence: TGTGCCAGCAGCTTTGGGACATCGGGGCGAGAGACCCAGTACTTC.